This entry lists 11 T cell receptor beta chains sequenced from one sample in a study of cytomegalovirus exposure and HLA in healthy donors. The PCR contained 60 Vbeta and 13 Jbeta primers. Profiling relied on immunoSEQ multiplex PCR, and the TCRdb table lists in-frame clones only, not all of them. The table includes roughly 100,000 clones, almost 80% detected once. Sequences were obtained from PBMCs. All receptors come from a man in his fifties or sixties in good health and CMV-seropositive.

This chain joins TRBV6-1 and TRBJ1-3; 8 nucleotides match TRBD1. The CDR3 is 15 residues long. J gave up 7 bases and V 8 bases, and 13 bases lay outside the gene matches. Germline V gene sequence: CDR1 MNHNS, CDR2 SASEGT. The CDR3 is CASVVDGTGWNTIYF. For the CDR3, the DNA is TGTGCCAGCGTAGTTGATGGGACAGGTTGGAACACCATATATTTT.

This chain joins TRBV19 and TRBJ2-5; 7 positions match TRBD1. Unmatched junction bases numbered 7, after V lost 7 bases and J lost 2 bases. There are 14 residues in the CDR3. CDR1 is LNHDA, CDR2 SQIVND, per germline (reference sequence). In DNA, the CDR3 is TGTGCCAGTAAGATGGACAGGCGACAAGAGACCCAGTACTTC. It translates to CASKMDRRQETQYF.

The chain recombines TRBV10-3 with TRBJ1-1, with D perhaps TRBD1 (6 bases). The germline V gene encodes CDR1 ENHRY and CDR2 SYGVKD. The CDR3 totals 15 residues. The V gene lost 1 base and the J gene lost 1 base, with 10 bases spanning the gap. CDR3 sequence: CAISELGQQNTEAFF. The CDR3 DNA is TGTGCCATCAGTGAGTTGGGACAACAGAACACTGAAGCTTTCTTT.

The chain has TRBV11-2 and TRBJ2-4; 11 bases match TRBD2. Trimming removed 4 bases from V and 4 bases from J; junction bases left unmatched: 3. Germline CDR1 reads SGHAT; CDR2 reads FQNNGV. CDR3 length equals 15 residues. CDR3 nucleotide sequence: TGTGCCAGCAGCTCCGGGACTAGCGGAAAAAACATTCAGTACTTC. Amino acids: CASSSGTSGKNIQYF.

The chain is built from TRBV5-1 and TRBJ2-1; the match to TRBD2 covers 7 bases. CDR1 and CDR2 (germline): SGHRS, YFSETQ. V was pared by 0 bases and J by 2 bases, with 11 bases of the junction left unmatched. The CDR3 loop spans 18 amino acids. For the CDR3, the DNA is TGCGCCAGCAGCTTGGCCGGGAGCGGGACTCTTGCCTACAATGAGCAGTTCTTC. As protein: CASSLAGSGTLAYNEQFF.

This chain joins TRBV6-6 and TRBJ2-1; D unclear. CDR1 and CDR2 (germline): MNHNY, SVGAGI (reference sequence). CDR3 size: 12 residues. The V and J ends lost 5 bases and 3 bases respectively, with 5 bases between them. In DNA form, the CDR3 reads TGTGCCAGCAGTGCGGACTACAATGAGCAGTTCTTC. Translation: CASSADYNEQFF.

The count of this clone is one. V and J are TRBV27 and TRBJ1-5; D is possibly TRBD1 (5 bases). Trimming left V 5 bases short and J 7 bases short, with 15 bases between. The CDR3 spans 14 residues. From germline, CDR1 is MNHEY and CDR2 SMNVEV (reference sequence). The DNA of the CDR3 is TGTGCCAGCAGTCCCGACAGAACCAACCAGCCCCAGCATTTT. As protein: CASSPDRTNQPQHF.

The rearrangement links TRBV5-1 to TRBJ2-1; no definite D call. The CDR3 extends over 16 amino acids. Trimming stripped 0 bases from V and 0 bases from J, with 10 bases between. Germline V lookup: CDR1 SGHRS, CDR2 YFSETQ. The CDR3, as DNA: TGCGCCAGCAGCTTGGCAGGTTCGAGCTCCTACAATGAGCAGTTCTTC. This codes for CASSLAGSSSYNEQFF.

V is TRBV6-1 and J is TRBJ2-3; 7 nucleotides align to TRBD1. Germline CDR1 reads MNHNS; CDR2 reads SASEGT. The CDR3 has 15 residues. The trim removed 6 bases at V and 2 bases at J, leaving 8 bases unmatched. The DNA of the CDR3 is TGTGCCAGCAGGGCCTGGGGACAGCTCACAGATACGCAGTATTTT. This encodes CASRAWGQLTDTQYF.

The V and J genes are TRBV2 and TRBJ2-7; TRBD2 agrees at 8 bases. Trimming took 6 bases from V and 0 from J; bases not matched to a gene: 4. The CDR3 loop spans 14 amino acids. Germline values: CDR1 SNHLY, CDR2 FYNNEI. CDR3 loop: CASRNSGTSYEQYF. The CDR3 DNA sequence: TGTGCCAGCAGAAATAGCGGGACCTCCTACGAGCAGTACTTC. Based on the CDR3 plus reference TRBV2 and TRBJ2-7, the full variable domain is EPEVTQTPSHQVTQMGQEVILRCVPISNHLYFYWYRQILGQKVEFLVSFYNNEISEKSEIFDDQFSVERPDGSNFTLKIRSTKLEDSAMYFCASRNSGTSYEQYFGPGTRLTVT.

This chain connects TRBV28 to TRBJ2-1; 7 bases map to TRBD1. V shed 4 bases and J 7 bases; nucleotides not matched to a gene: 10. There are 15 residues in the CDR3. Germline V gene lookup returns CDR1 MDHEN and CDR2 SYDVKM. The CDR3 DNA reads TGTGCCAGCAGTTCCCGGGACAGCTTAATAAATGAGCAGTTCTTC. Its protein product is CASSSRDSLINEQFF.